This TCR beta chain is drawn from a study of cytotoxic CD8 clonotypes in ibrutinib-treated CLL (dated by TCRdb to the early 2020s). In the study overall: The cohort was composed of under 12 relapsed/refractory and around 15 treatment-naive patients; IGHV unmutated status was identified in under 18 patients. Responses were partial in roughly 24 patients and complete in 2; after median approximately 5.5 years follow-up, approximately 15 stayed in remission and roughly twelve progressed. The response samples were drawn at a median of approximately 12 months into treatment, with a range of roughly 6 to 36 months. On average, each sample had roughly 230,000 productive templates and more than 75,000 productive rearrangements. Longitudinal samples were available for about 30% of the roughly 90 trial participants. Cryopreserved peripheral blood mononuclear cells were obtained before treatment, at response, and at either sustained remission or disease progression. Every remission and progressive disease sample was obtained while ibrutinib was still being received by the patients.

The goal of deep resolution MiSeq sequencing was a depth between 1 in 1 million and 1 in 200,000 T cells, and coverage averaged 10x per clonotype. The immunoSEQ hsTCRB Kit was used to generate TCR beta libraries. The source study handled its data this way. ImmunoSEQ Data Assistant and ImmunoSEQ Analyzer were used for data analysis, and V, D and J genes were assigned according to IMGT definitions. Clonality, with values ranging from 0 to 1, was calculated as one minus the normalized Shannon entropy of productive rearrangement frequencies. Only overrepresented clonotypes making up at least 0.05% of each patient's repertoire were included in the public clonotype analysis. Repertoires from some 13 age-matched healthy donors in immuneACCESS were used as clonality controls. TCRdb took this table from immuneACCESS and kept in-frame rearrangements with V and J called. Such tables lack part of the clones; where checked against another copy, unresolved V genes explain under half of the gap, and the rest is unexplained. V and J calls and clone size are those listed in that table; D and trimming were worked out from the DNA. Recorded for this sample are 150,000 to 200,000 clones; approximately 80% of them occurred a single time. The ten largest clones add up to over 2% of the sample.

About this clone: The antigen it binds to is not known. The sample holds no much larger clone one base away, and base qualities are not on file.

Reading the label with the study, this specimen's time point is: 12 months on ibrutinib. For TCR beta library preparation, around 1.8 micrograms of genomic DNA were extracted from the cryopreserved PBMCs. Longitudinal blood samples from CLL patients on ibrutinib monotherapy were analyzed using high-throughput TCR beta sequencing. The patients took part in an open-label, single-center phase 2 trial of ibrutinib monotherapy. Looking up the germline V gene yields CDR1 MRHNA and CDR2 SNTAGT. V sheds 3 bases and J sheds 3 bases, leaving 21 bases between their ends. The CDR3 runs 17 amino acids, cysteine and phenylalanine included. The sequence is cut down to CDR3 DNA, 51 bases in frame from base 1. On the study overall, not on this receptor specifically: Baseline clonality was found to be higher than that of age-matched healthy donors and was strongly correlated with circulating CD8+ T-cell counts. At ibrutinib response clonality went up, during sustained remission it held steady, and at progression it dropped back toward baseline. Sustained-remission and progressing patients did not have matched sampling times, and lymph node repertoires were not examined. Public clonotypes were found to be uncommon and were observed to contract or remain stable during treatment; the increase in clonality was shown to reflect expansion of private clonotypes at ibrutinib response.

Recombination linked TRBV6-4 to TRBJ2-7; TRBD2 is perhaps the D gene, given 7 matching bases. The origin of this receptor is a human donor with chronic lymphocytic leukemia. Material: PBMCs, obtained after 12 months of ibrutinib treatment. The nucleotides read TGTGCCAGCAGTGAAGAGGGGGGGGCGATAGTATGCTACGAGCAGTACTTC. Its coded protein is CASSEEGGAIVCYEQYF.